The TCR beta chain described here comes from a study of blood T cell repertoires in COVID-19. Per the study methods: Reference gene primer amplification gave nucleated cell count estimates. Sequencing used immunoSEQ multiplex PCR; TCRdb keeps in-frame clones, though not all of them. Clonal size and the V and J genes are those of that table, whereas D and trimming came from the DNA. Found here are 200,000 to 250,000 clones, 75% to 90% of them singletons; the top ten hold more than 3%. The trim removed 1 base at V and 7 bases at J, leaving 4 bases unmatched. Germline-derived CDR1 and CDR2 are SEHNR and FQNEAQ (reference sequence). The CDR3 contains 15 residues.

The sequence came from a woman younger than 45 who had been exposed to COVID-19. The sequencing sample was made of PBMCs or T cells enriched from blood (not recorded which). The J gene is TRBJ1-6, the V gene TRBV7-9; 7 bases line up with TRBD1. The CDR3 sequence: CASSLEGQINSPLHF. In DNA, the CDR3 is TGTGCCAGCAGCTTAGAGGGACAGATAAATTCACCCCTCCACTTT.